The sequence of this T cell receptor beta chain was determined in a study of identifying expanded T cells in peripheral blood. Collection occurred without any documented infections or immune events in donors. With 6 bases removed from V and 2 bases from J, the gap between germline ends came to 10 bases. The germline gives CDR1 SGDLS, CDR2 YYNGEE. The CDR3 contains 13 residues. Profiled with immunoSEQ multiplex PCR; TCRdb holds only in-frame clones, not every one. The table has roughly 56,000 clones, about four fifths seen once. The chain couples TRBV9 to TRBJ2-3; a possible D gene is TRBD2 (5 bases). The material sequenced was blood. This TCR came from a person aged 18-69 years in good health. CDR3 sequence reads: CASKGGTTDTQYF. The CDR3 DNA reads TGTGCCAGCAAAGGAGGAACCACAGATACGCAGTATTTT.